The 24 T cell receptor beta chains below come from one sample, sequenced in a study of CXCR3-negative and CXCR3-positive naive CD8 T cells. Via 5' RACE with UMI labels, TRB cDNA libraries were prepared. TCRdb reprocessed the 5' RACE reads, keeping one entry per CDR3 protein, no DNA. This sample contains about 130,000 distinct CDR3 sequences. The sample was naive CXCR3- CD8+ T cells from blood. As for subset: CD45RO-CCR7+CD27+CD95- naive CD8+ T cells lacking CXCR3 (TNR3-). Source of these receptors: a human donor in good health. Some clones in this sample may be carry-over from other donors' samples.

CDR3 in amino acids: CASSLIQGHEQYF. V and J are TRBV4-1 and TRBJ2-7; as DNA is missing, the TRBD1 call by TCRdb cannot be tested. This CDR3 has 13 residues. Germline loops: CDR1 MGHRA, CDR2 YSYEKL.

V and J are TRBV25-1 and TRBJ2-1; TCRdb reports TRBD1, a call that lacks DNA to check it against. In germline, CDR1 is MGHDK, CDR2 SYGVNS. This CDR3 comprises 15 residues. The CDR3 here is CASSSRDTGGSEQFF.

The chain has TRBV7-9 and TRBJ1-3; checking the TCRdb D call of TRBD1 is not possible without DNA. This CDR3 is 11 amino acids long. Germline V gene sequence: CDR1 SEHNR, CDR2 FQNEAQ (reference sequence). The CDR3 loop reads CASRGTNTIYF. Full variable domain (missing parts from reference TRBV7-9 and TRBJ1-3): DTGVSQNPRHKITKRGQNVTFRCDPISEHNRLYWYRQTLGQGPEFLTYFQNEAQLEKSRLLSDRFSAERPKGSFSTLEIQRTEQGDSAMYLCASRGTNTIYFGEGSWLTVV.

The V and J genes are TRBV3-1 and TRBJ2-3; checking the TCRdb D call of TRBD1 is not possible without DNA. Germline CDR1 is LGHDT and CDR2 is YNNKEL (reference sequence). This CDR3 has 15 residues. CDR3 region: CASSHPGGGTDTQYF.

The chain uses TRBV12-3 or TRBV12-4 and TRBJ2-2; without DNA, the TCRdb call of TRBD1 cannot be checked. This CDR3 is built from 15 residues. The CDR3 loop reads CASTPSGAGTGELFF.

Here the CDR3 reads CSVVGLTGLAGAGETQYF. The chain is built from TRBV29-1 and TRBJ2-5; the D gene TCRdb calls, TRBD2, cannot be checked with no DNA. CDR3 size: 18 residues. Germline V CDR1 and CDR2: SQVTM, ANQGSEA.

V and J are TRBV19 and TRBJ2-5; the TCRdb call, TRBD2, lacks DNA for checking. CDR1 is LNHDA, CDR2 SQIVND, per germline (reference sequence). The CDR3 is 18 amino acids. The CDR3 spells CASSIWREPSGVLETQYF.

The rearrangement links TRBV12-3 or TRBV12-4 to TRBJ2-7. This CDR3 spans 14 amino acids. CDR3 sequence: CASSLGLGSYEQYF.

The rearrangement uses TRBV29-1 and TRBJ2-7; TCRdb selects TRBD1, and the lack of DNA leaves this call unchecked. This CDR3 has 15 amino acids. Germline CDR1 reads SQVTM; CDR2 reads ANQGSEA. This CDR3 reads CSVLNGVDRPYEQYF.

The chain joins TRBV28 to TRBJ2-7; TCRdb gives TRBD1 as the D gene, but with no DNA this cannot be confirmed. The germline V gene encodes CDR1 MDHEN and CDR2 SYDVKM. The CDR3 covers 14 residues. The CDR3 loop is CASSSRNRGYEQYF. Using reference TRBV28 and TRBJ2-7 for the parts outside the CDR3, the full variable domain is DVKVTQSSRYLVKRTGEKVFLECVQDMDHENMFWYRQDPGLGLRLIYFSYDVKMKEKGDIPEGYSVSREKKERFSLILESASTNQTSMYLCASSSRNRGYEQYFGPGTRLTVT.

This sequence joins TRBV9 and TRBJ2-7. This CDR3 spans 15 amino acids. Germline assignment: CDR1 SGDLS and CDR2 YYNGEE. The CDR3 spells CASSVADGHTYEQYF. Variable domain in full (rest from reference TRBV9 and TRBJ2-7): DSGVTQTPKHLITATGQRVTLRCSPRSGDLSVYWYQQSLDQGLQFLIQYYNGEERAKGNILERFSAQQFPDLHSELNLSSLELGDSALYFCASSVADGHTYEQYFGPGTRLTVT.

The V and J genes are TRBV4-1 and TRBJ2-1; as DNA is missing, the TRBD1 call by TCRdb cannot be tested. The CDR3 is 17 amino acids. Germline V gives CDR1 MGHRA, CDR2 YSYEKL. The CDR3 sequence is CASSQVQTGGLLDEQFF.

V usage is TRBV20-1 and J usage is TRBJ2-3; TCRdb's D call, TRBD1, is unchecked because there is no DNA. The germline V gene has CDR1 DFQATT and CDR2 SNEGSKA (reference sequence). This CDR3 comprises 18 residues. Here the CDR3 reads CSARPEAGQGVSTDTQYF.

V usage is TRBV11-1 and J usage is TRBJ2-1; the D call from TCRdb, TRBD2, cannot be confirmed without DNA. The CDR3 sequence is 15 residues long. Germline CDR1 reads SGHAT; CDR2 reads FQDESV (reference sequence). CDR3 amino acids: CASNELAGVSNEQFF.

The V call is TRBV7-9, the J call TRBJ2-4. Germline values: CDR1 SEHNR, CDR2 FQNEAQ (reference sequence). This CDR3 is 14 amino acids long. CDR3 in amino acids: CASSFWQEQNIQYF. Complete variable domain (other parts from reference TRBV7-9 and TRBJ2-4): DTGVSQNPRHKITKRGQNVTFRCDPISEHNRLYWYRQTLGQGPEFLTYFQNEAQLEKSRLLSDRFSAERPKGSFSTLEIQRTEQGDSAMYLCASSFWQEQNIQYFGAGTRLSVL.

This chain uses TRBV7-9 with TRBJ1-2; the TCRdb call, TRBD1, lacks DNA for checking. Germline lookup yields CDR1 SEHNR and CDR2 FQNEAQ (reference sequence). There are 15 residues in the CDR3. CDR3 sequence: CASSLIEETGNGYTF.

V gene TRBV28 combines with J gene TRBJ2-2. The length of the CDR3 is 20 residues. In germline, CDR1 is MDHEN, CDR2 SYDVKM. This CDR3 is CASREVVSFNPTPSTGELFF.

This chain uses TRBV11-2 with TRBJ2-5; no DNA is available, so the TRBD2 call from TCRdb remains unchecked. The CDR3 is 13 amino acids. Germline CDR1 reads SGHAT; CDR2 reads FQNNGV. The CDR3 loop reads CASTPRGGETQYF.

This CDR3 reads CASSQSYSYNEQFF. The chain links TRBV4-3 to TRBJ2-1. Germline-derived CDR1 and CDR2 are LGHNA and YSLEER. The CDR3 is 14 amino acids.

This chain links TRBV7-8 with TRBJ2-2; TCRdb indicates TRBD2, and absent DNA this call remains unverified. CDR1 and CDR2 from the germline V gene are SGHVS and FQNEAQ. The CDR3 totals 18 residues. The CDR3 sequence: CASSSPEGGRSLTGELFF.

V is TRBV12-3 or TRBV12-4 and J is TRBJ1-5; TCRdb outputs TRBD1, but without DNA this stays unchecked. The length of the CDR3 is 16 residues. The CDR3: CASSFNGGEQDQPQHF.

The J gene is TRBJ2-2, the V gene TRBV12-3 or TRBV12-4; TCRdb outputs TRBD2, but without DNA this stays unchecked. The CDR3 is 15 residues long. CDR3 region: CASSISGRRAGELFF.

V usage is TRBV20-1 and J usage is TRBJ2-1; absent DNA, TCRdb's TRBD1 call cannot be checked. The CDR3 is 15 amino acids. Per germline, CDR1 DFQATT and CDR2 SNEGSKA (reference sequence). The CDR3: CSARLMAGDMNEQFF.

The chain recombines TRBV20-1 with TRBJ1-2; TCRdb reports TRBD1, a call that lacks DNA to check it against. The CDR3 spans 15 residues. Germline CDR1 reads DFQATT; CDR2 reads SNEGSKA (reference sequence). The CDR3 sequence: CSARDGQGQSYGYTF.